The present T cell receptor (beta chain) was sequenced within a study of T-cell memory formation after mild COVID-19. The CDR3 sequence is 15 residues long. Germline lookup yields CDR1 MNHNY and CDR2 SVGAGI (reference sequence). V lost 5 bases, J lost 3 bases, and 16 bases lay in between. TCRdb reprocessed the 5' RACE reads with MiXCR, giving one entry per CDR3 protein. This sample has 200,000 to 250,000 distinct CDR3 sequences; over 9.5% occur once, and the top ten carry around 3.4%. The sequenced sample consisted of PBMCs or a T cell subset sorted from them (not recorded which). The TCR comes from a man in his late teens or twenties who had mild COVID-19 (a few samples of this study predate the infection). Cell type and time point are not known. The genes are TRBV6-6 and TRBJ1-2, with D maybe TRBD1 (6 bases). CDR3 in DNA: TGTGCCAGCAGTACCTTCTGGGACAACTACTATGGCTACACCTTC. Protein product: CASSTFWDNYYGYTF.